This TCR beta chain came from a study of cytotoxic CD8 clonotypes in ibrutinib-treated CLL (dated by TCRdb to the early 2020s). For context, the study as a whole: The cohort included roughly 15 treatment-naive and under 13 relapsed/refractory patients; about 18 were IGHV unmutated. Partial responses were observed in roughly 24 patients and complete responses in 2; after a median follow-up of around 68 months, remission was maintained in approximately 14 patients and progression was observed in roughly twelve. All remission and progressive disease samples were collected while patients were still receiving ibrutinib. Samples at response were collected after a median of approximately twelve months of treatment, with a range of about 6 to 36 months. Longitudinal samples were obtainable from about 30% of the roughly 86 participants in the trial. Cryopreserved peripheral blood mononuclear cells were obtained before treatment, at response, and at either sustained remission or disease progression. Samples averaged about 260,000 productive templates and 80,000 to 100,000 productive rearrangements.

The goal of deep resolution MiSeq sequencing was a depth between 1 in 1 million and 1 in 200,000 T cells, and coverage averaged 10x per clonotype. The immunoSEQ hsTCRB Kit was used to generate TCR beta libraries. The study's own analysis went as follows. ImmunoSEQ Data Assistant and ImmunoSEQ Analyzer were used for data analysis, and V, D and J genes were assigned according to IMGT definitions. Clonality, which ranges from 0 to 1, was calculated by subtracting the normalized Shannon entropy of productive rearrangement frequencies from one. Public clonotype analysis was restricted to overrepresented clonotypes comprising at least 0.05% of each patient's repertoire. Approximately 14 age-matched healthy donor repertoires from immuneACCESS were used as controls for clonality. TCRdb re-hosts the immuneACCESS table, in-frame sequences only. Its copies lack some clones; in the studies checked, an unresolved V gene accounts for under half of them, and the cause for the rest is not known. V and J calls and clone size are those listed in that table; D and trimming were worked out from the DNA. Counted in this sample were fewer than 400,000 clones; over 60% of them appeared once. The ten largest clones capture roughly 6.8% of the sample.

Including the terminal cysteine and phenylalanine, the CDR3 comprises 15 residues. CDR3 DNA only is kept here, 45 bases in frame from base 1. The V end gives up 0 bases and the J end 7 bases, leaving 9 bases in the junction not matched to a gene. The germline V gene yields MGHRA for CDR1 and YSYEKL for CDR2. General study outcomes and caveats: Baseline clonality exceeded that of age-matched healthy donors and correlated strongly with circulating CD8+ T-cell counts. Public clonotypes were found to be uncommon and were observed to contract or remain stable during treatment; the increase in clonality was shown to reflect expansion of private clonotypes at ibrutinib response. Sampling times were not matched between sustained-remission and progressing patients, and lymph node repertoires were not studied. Clonality rose at ibrutinib response, remained stable during sustained remission, and dropped back toward baseline at progression.

In the case of this clone: What antigen it recognizes has not been identified. No qualities accompany the bases; no much larger clone lies one base away.

For TCR beta library preparation, around 2 micrograms of genomic DNA were isolated from cryopreserved PBMCs. Longitudinal blood samples from CLL patients on ibrutinib monotherapy were analyzed using high-throughput TCR beta sequencing. Patients were enrolled in a phase 2 open-label single-center ibrutinib monotherapy trial. Specimen: PBMCs, collected after 36 months of ibrutinib treatment. This sequence was found in a human donor with chronic lymphocytic leukemia. The chain links TRBV4-1 with TRBJ2-7, with 7 bases in between that match TRBD2. CDR3 protein: CASSQDFGEGREQYF. The DNA sequence is TGCGCCAGCAGCCAAGATTTTGGGGAGGGAAGGGAGCAGTACTTC.